This T cell receptor beta chain was sequenced in a study of T cell clonality in common variable immunodeficiency. Overall study findings and caveats: Links between repertoire features and CVID complications were heterogeneity-limited. Fewer deletions and N-nucleotide insertions were reportedly seen in common variable immunodeficiency TCR beta sequences.

This clone was counted at least ten times. Its antigen is unidentified. The CDR3 extends 3 residues past the end of the read, so its final part is completed from the germline J gene. Sequenced by immunoSEQ multiplex PCR; TCRdb stores in-frame clones only, minus some. This record lists about 52,000 clones, none seen once only, and the top ten clones contain about 1.7%. V dropped 2 bases and J dropped 1 base, with 5 bases sitting between them. CDR3 length equals 14 residues. CDR1 SGHAT and CDR2 FQNNGV come from the germline V gene. The chain carries TRBV11-2 and TRBJ2-2; D call uncertain. The sample consisted of peripheral blood mononuclear cells. The receptor's source is a person aged 18 to 75 in good health. CDR3 amino acids: CASSLWQNTGELFF. The sequenced CDR3 bases are TGTGCCAGCAGCTTATGGCAGAACACCGGGGAG.